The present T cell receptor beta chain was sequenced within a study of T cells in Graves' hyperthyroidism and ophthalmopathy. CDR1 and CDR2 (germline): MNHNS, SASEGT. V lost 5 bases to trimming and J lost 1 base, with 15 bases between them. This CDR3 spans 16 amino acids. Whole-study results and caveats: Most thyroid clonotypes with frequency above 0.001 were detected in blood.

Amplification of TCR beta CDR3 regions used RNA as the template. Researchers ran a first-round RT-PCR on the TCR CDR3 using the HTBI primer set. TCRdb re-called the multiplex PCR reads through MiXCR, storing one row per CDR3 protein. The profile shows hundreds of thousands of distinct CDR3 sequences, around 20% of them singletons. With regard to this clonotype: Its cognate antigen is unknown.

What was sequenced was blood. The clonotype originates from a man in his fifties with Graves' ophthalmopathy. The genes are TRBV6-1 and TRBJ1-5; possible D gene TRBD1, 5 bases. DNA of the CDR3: TGTGCCAGCAGTTGGGGCAGGGAAGTGAGCAATCAGCCCCAGCATTTT. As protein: CASSWGREVSNQPQHF.